A selection of T cell receptor beta chains follows, all from one sample in a study of cytomegalovirus exposure and HLA in healthy donors. TCRdb keeps only in-frame clones here, not all; method: immunoSEQ multiplex PCR. The sample records about 110,000 clones, approximately 80% being singletons. Sequencing input: PBMCs. Receptors were obtained from a woman aged 25-40 years in good health and CMV-seronegative. Each CDR3 is given with its conserved first and last residue. A D gene is named only where the DNA matches it firmly. The listing skips clone size in some rows; elsewhere it reads once, few, many or a size class.

V gene,J gene,CDR3 length,D gene,clone size,CDR3 protein,CDR3 DNA
TRBV6-5,TRBJ2-7,16,NA,NA,CASSYSMGTLSYEQYF,TGTGCCAGCAGTTACTCGATGGGGACTCTCTCCTACGAGCAGTACTTC
TRBV15,TRBJ2-7,15,NA,once,CATSRESSDSYEQYF,TGTGCCACCAGCAGAGAGTCTAGCGACTCCTACGAGCAGTACTTC
TRBV25-1,TRBJ1-2,16,TRBD1,few,CASSAIGTATNYGYTF,TGTGCCAGCAGTGCAATAGGGACAGCTACTAACTATGGCTACACCTTC
TRBV6-6,TRBJ1-5,16,NA,once,CASTASGEGSNQPQHF,TGTGCCAGCACAGCCTCCGGGGAGGGGAGCAATCAGCCCCAGCATTTT
TRBV9,TRBJ2-3,13,TRBD1,NA,CASSPTGADTQYF,TGTGCCAGCAGTCCAACAGGGGCGGATACGCAGTATTTT
TRBV4-1,TRBJ1-2,13,NA,NA,CASSLGQNYGYTF,TGCGCCAGCAGTCTAGGACAGAACTATGGCTACACCTTC
TRBV5-8,TRBJ1-1,13,NA,NA,CASSRLGFPEAFF,TGTGCCAGCAGCCGACTAGGGTTTCCTGAAGCTTTCTTT
TRBV7-9,TRBJ1-1,12,NA,NA,CASGQPNTEAFF,TGTGCCAGCGGGCAGCCGAACACTGAAGCTTTCTTT
TRBV9,TRBJ2-1,14,NA,NA,CASSVGTKYNEQFF,TGTGCCAGCAGCGTAGGGACAAAGTACAATGAGCAGTTCTTC
TRBV2,TRBJ1-4,14,NA,NA,CAGNQDSRNGELFF,TGTGCCGGGAATCAAGACAGTAGGAATGGGGAACTGTTTTTT
TRBV28,TRBJ2-2,18,NA,NA,CASSLPQQGQGITGELFF,TGTGCCAGCAGTTTACCACAACAGGGTCAGGGGATCACCGGGGAGCTGTTTTTT
TRBV19,TRBJ2-7,14,TRBD2,NA,CASRGLAGTYEQYF,TGTGCCAGTAGAGGACTAGCGGGAACCTACGAGCAGTACTTC
TRBV2,TRBJ1-2,12,NA,NA,CASSEPNYGYTF,TGTGCCAGCAGTGAACCGAACTATGGCTACACCTTC
TRBV23-1,TRBJ2-3,13,NA,NA,CASSKRGGDTQYF,TGCGCCAGCAGTAAAAGGGGTGGGGATACGCAGTATTTT
TRBV6-5,TRBJ2-1,15,TRBD2,NA,CASSATSGSYNEQFF,TGTGCCAGCAGTGCGACTAGCGGGTCCTACAATGAGCAGTTCTTC
TRBV9,TRBJ2-1,18,TRBD2,once,CASSVELAARNSYNEQFF,TGTGCCAGCAGCGTAGAACTAGCGGCCCGAAACTCCTACAATGAGCAGTTCTTC
TRBV18,TRBJ1-1,15,NA,NA,CASSPGQTGHTEAFF,TGTGCCAGCTCACCGGGGCAGACGGGCCACACTGAAGCTTTCTTT
TRBV5-1,TRBJ2-1,13,TRBD1,few,CASRTGGRNEQFF,TGCGCCAGCAGGACAGGGGGCCGCAATGAGCAGTTCTTC
TRBV5-1,TRBJ2-7,11,NA,once,CASSQNGEQYF,TGCGCCAGCAGTCAAAACGGGGAGCAGTACTTC